This paragraph covers one TCR beta chain sequence. A read error may produce the germline difference seen at one junction end. Other DNA sequences in this specimen translate into the identical CDR3. CDR1 is SGDLS and CDR2 is YYNGEE in the germline V gene. CDR3 length: 15 amino acids. This entry is derived from a study of control samples from healthy donors and cancer patients. The data were produced by immunoSEQ multiplex PCR, yet TCRdb's version contains in-frame clones alone and is incomplete. The table shows roughly 88,000 clones, with about nine tenths occurring only once. Material for sequencing was blood. The clonotype comes from a woman between 25 and 40 years old in good health. The chain recombines TRBV9 with TRBJ1-5, with D possibly matching TRBD1 (6 bases). CDR3 loop: CASSVDAGARQPQHF. CDR3 DNA: TGTGCCAGCAGCGTAGACGCGGGGGCACGACAGCCTCAGCATTTT.